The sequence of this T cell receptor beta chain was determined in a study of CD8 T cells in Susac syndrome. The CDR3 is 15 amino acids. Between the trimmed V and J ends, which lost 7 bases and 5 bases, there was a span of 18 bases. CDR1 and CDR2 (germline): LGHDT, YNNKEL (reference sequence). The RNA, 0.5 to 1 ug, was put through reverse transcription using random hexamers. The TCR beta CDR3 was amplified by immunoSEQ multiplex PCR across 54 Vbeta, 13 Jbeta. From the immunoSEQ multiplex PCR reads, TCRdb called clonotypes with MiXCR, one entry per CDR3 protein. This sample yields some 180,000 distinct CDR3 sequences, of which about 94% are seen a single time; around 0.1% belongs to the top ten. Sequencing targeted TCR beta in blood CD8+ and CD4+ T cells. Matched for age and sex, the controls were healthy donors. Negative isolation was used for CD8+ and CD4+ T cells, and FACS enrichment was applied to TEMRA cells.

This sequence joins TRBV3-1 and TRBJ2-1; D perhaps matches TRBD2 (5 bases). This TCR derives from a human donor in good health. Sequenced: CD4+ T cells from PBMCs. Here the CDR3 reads CASTLRGSPNNEQFF. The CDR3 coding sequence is TGTGCCAGCACCCTCCGGGGATCCCCCAACAATGAGCAGTTCTTC.